The clone carrying this T cell receptor (beta chain) was observed a few times. Researchers ran the PCR with 60 Vbeta and 13 Jbeta primers. Here immunoSEQ multiplex PCR was the method, and the copy in TCRdb shows in-frame clones only, minus some. The sample gives some 240,000 clones, around 80% of which show up once; 3.8% is in the top ten. The sample is drawn from a study of cytomegalovirus exposure and HLA in healthy donors. Study information: Findings of an earlier analysis included under 140 million unique TCR beta sequences from 190 million or so T cells.

The CDR3 spans 15 residues. From germline, CDR1 is MGHRA and CDR2 YSYEKL. After removal of 1 base from V and 6 bases from J, the junction contained 3 bases not matched to a gene. This receptor was obtained from a male donor in good health and CMV-seronegative. V and J are TRBV4-1 and TRBJ1-5; TRBD1 agrees at 10 bases. Sequencing was performed on PBMCs. DNA for the CDR3: TGCGCCAGCAGCCAAGGACAGGGGGCGGTTCAGCCCCAGCATTTT. This gives the protein CASSQGQGAVQPQHF.